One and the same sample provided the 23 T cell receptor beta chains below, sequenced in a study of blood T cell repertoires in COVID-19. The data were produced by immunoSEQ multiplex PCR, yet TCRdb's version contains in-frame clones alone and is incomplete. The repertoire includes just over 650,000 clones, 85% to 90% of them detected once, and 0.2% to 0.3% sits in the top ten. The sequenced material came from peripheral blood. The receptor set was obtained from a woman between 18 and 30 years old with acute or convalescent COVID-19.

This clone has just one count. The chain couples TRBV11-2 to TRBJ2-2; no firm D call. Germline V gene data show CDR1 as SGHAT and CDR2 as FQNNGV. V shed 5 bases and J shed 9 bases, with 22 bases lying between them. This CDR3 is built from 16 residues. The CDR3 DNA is TGTGCCAGCAGCCTAGGGTGGGCACAAGGTGGTCGGGAGCTGTTTTTT. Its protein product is CASSLGWAQGGRELFF.

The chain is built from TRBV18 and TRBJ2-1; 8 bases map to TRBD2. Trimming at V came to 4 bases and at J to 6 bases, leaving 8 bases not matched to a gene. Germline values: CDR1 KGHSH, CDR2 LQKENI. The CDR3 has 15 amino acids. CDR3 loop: CASSRTGGAPNEQFF. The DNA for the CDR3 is TGTGCCAGCTCACGTACCGGGGGGGCCCCCAATGAGCAGTTCTTC.

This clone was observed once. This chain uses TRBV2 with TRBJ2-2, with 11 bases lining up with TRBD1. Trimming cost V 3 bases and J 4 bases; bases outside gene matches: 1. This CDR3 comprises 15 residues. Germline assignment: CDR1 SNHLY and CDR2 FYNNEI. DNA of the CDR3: TGTGCCAGCAGTGAGGGACAGGGGGTCACCGGGGAGCTGTTTTTT. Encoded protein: CASSEGQGVTGELFF.

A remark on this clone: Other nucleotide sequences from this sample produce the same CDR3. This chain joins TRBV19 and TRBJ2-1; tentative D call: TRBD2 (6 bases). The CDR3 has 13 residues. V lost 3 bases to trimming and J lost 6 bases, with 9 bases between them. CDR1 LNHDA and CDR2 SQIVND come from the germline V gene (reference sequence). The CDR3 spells CASSIGGGNEQFF. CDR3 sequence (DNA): TGTGCCAGTAGTATTGGGGGAGGCAATGAGCAGTTCTTC.

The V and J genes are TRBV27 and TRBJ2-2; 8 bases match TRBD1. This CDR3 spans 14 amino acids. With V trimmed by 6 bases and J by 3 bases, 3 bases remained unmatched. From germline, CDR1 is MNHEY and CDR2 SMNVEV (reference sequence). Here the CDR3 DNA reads TGTGCCAGCAGCGACAGGGGTTACACCGGGGAGCTGTTTTTT. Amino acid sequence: CASSDRGYTGELFF.

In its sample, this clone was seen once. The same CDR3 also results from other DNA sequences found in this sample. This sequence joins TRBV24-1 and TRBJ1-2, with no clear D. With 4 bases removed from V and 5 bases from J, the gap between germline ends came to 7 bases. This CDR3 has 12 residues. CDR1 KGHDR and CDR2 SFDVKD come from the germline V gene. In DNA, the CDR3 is TGTGCCACCAGTGACGGTAATTATGGCTACACCTTC. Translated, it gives CATSDGNYGYTF.

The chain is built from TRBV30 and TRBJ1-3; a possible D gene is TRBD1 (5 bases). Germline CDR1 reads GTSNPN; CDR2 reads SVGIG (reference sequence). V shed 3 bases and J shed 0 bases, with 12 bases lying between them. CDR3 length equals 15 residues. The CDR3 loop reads CAWSLDSLSGNTIYF. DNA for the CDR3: TGTGCCTGGAGCCTAGACAGCCTCTCTGGAAACACCATATATTTT.

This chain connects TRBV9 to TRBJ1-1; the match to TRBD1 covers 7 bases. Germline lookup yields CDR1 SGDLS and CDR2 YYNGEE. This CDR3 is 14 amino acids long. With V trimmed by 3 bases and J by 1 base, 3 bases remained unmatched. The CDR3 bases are TGTGCCAGCAGCGCGCAGGGGGGGAACACTGAAGCTTTCTTT. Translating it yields CASSAQGGNTEAFF.

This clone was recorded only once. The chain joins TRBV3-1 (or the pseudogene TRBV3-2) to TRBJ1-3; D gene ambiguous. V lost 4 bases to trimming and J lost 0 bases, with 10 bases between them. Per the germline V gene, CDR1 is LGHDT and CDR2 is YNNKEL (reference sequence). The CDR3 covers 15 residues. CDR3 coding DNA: TGTGCCAGCAGCCGATGCCGGTTCTCTGGAAACACCATATATTTT. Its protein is CASSRCRFSGNTIYF.

The CDR3 DNA sequence: TGTGCCATCAGTGAGCAGGGTGAAGCTTTCTTT. Amino acid sequence: CAISEQGEAFF. The chain recombines TRBV10-3 with TRBJ1-1; D perhaps matches TRBD1 (5 bases). Germline values: CDR1 ENHRY, CDR2 SYGVKD. Trimming removed 2 bases from V and 7 bases from J, with 5 bases in between. This CDR3 has 11 residues.

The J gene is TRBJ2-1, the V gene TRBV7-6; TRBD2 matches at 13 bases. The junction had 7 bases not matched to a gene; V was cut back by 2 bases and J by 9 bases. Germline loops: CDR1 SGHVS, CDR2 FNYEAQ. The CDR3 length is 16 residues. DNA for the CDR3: TGTGCCAGCAGCTTACGCACTAGCGGGGGGGCCGGTGAGCAGTTCTTC. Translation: CASSLRTSGGAGEQFF.

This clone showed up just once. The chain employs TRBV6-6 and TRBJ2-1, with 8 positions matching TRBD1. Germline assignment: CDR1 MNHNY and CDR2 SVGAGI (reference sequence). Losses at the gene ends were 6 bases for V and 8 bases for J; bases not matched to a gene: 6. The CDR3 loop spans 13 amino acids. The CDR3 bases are TGTGCCAGCAGGAGTGACAGGGGAGATGAGCAGTTCTTC. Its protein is CASRSDRGDEQFF.

The CDR3 bases are TGTGCCAGCACCAGGACAGGGCTCCCACCCCTCCACTTT. Residues: CASTRTGLPPLHF. The chain uses TRBV13 and TRBJ1-6; 8 bases are shared with TRBD1. J was trimmed by 11 bases and V by 7 bases; bases with no gene match: 7. CDR1 is PRHDT, CDR2 FYEKMQ, per germline (reference sequence). This CDR3 has 13 amino acids.

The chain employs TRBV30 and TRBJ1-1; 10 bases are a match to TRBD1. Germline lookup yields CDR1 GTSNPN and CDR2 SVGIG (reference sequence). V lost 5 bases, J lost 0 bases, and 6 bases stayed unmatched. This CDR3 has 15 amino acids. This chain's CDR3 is CAWADRGLLNTEAFF. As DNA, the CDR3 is TGTGCCTGGGCTGACAGGGGGCTGCTGAACACTGAAGCTTTCTTT.

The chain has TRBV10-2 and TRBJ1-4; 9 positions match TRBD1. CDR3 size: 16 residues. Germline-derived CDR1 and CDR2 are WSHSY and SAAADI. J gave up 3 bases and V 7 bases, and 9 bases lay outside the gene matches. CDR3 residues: CASTLQGASANEKLFF. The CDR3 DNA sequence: TGCGCCAGCACCTTACAGGGGGCGTCTGCTAATGAAAAACTGTTTTTT.

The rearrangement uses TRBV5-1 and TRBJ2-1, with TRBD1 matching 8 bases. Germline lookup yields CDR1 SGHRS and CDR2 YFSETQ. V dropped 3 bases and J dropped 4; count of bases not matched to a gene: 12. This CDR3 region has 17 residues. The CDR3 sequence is CASSSNPGGISYNEQFF. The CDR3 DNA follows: TGCGCCAGCAGCTCAAACCCAGGGGGCATCTCATACAATGAGCAGTTCTTC.

Written as DNA, the CDR3 is TGTGCCAGTAGTATGGGATTCGAGGGCGCAGGAGGCTACACCTTC. Its protein is CASSMGFEGAGGYTF. The chain has TRBV19 and TRBJ1-2, with D uncertain. Germline V gene data show CDR1 as LNHDA and CDR2 as SQIVND (reference sequence). V was trimmed by 3 bases and J by 8 bases, leaving 19 bases between them. The CDR3 covers 15 residues.

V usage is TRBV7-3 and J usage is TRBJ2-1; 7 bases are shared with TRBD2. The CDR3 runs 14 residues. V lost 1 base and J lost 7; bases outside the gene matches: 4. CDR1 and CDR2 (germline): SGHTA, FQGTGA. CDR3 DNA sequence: TGTGCCAGCAGCTTAAGACGGGGGGTTAATGAGCAGTTCTTC. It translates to CASSLRRGVNEQFF.

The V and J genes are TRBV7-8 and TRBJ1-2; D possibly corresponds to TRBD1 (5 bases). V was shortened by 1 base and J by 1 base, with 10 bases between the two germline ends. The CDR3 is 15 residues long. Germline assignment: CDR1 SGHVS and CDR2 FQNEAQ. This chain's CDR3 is CASSLGGDFNYGYTF. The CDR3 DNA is TGTGCCAGCAGCTTAGGGGGGGATTTTAACTATGGCTACACCTTC.

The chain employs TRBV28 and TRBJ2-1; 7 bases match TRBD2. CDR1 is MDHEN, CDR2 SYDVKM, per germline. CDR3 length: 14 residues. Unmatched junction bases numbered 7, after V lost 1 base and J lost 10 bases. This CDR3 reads CASSLSGGEGEQFF. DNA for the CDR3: TGTGCCAGCAGTTTATCTGGCGGGGAGGGCGAGCAGTTCTTC.

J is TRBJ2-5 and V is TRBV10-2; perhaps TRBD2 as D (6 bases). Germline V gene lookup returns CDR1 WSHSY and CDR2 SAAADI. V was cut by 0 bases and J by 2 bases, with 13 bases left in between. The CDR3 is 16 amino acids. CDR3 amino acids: CASSESASARQETQYF. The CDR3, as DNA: TGCGCCAGCAGTGAGTCGGCTAGCGCCCGGCAAGAGACCCAGTACTTC.

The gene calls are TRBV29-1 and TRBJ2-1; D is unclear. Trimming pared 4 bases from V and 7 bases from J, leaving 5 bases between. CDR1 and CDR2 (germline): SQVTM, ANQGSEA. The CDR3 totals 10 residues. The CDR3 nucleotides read TGCAGCGTTGGCGGAAATGAGCAGTTCTTC. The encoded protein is CSVGGNEQFF.

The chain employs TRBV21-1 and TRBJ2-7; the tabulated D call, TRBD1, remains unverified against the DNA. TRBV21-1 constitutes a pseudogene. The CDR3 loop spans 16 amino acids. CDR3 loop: CASRSEKGPTAYEQYF. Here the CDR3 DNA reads TGTGCCAGCAGGAGCGAGAAGGGTCCGACAGCCTACGAGCAGTACTTC.